Listed below are T cell receptor beta chains from one sample, sequenced in a study of T cells after yellow fever vaccination. TCRdb analysed the 5' RACE reads with MiXCR anew, one entry per CDR3 protein. The repertoire includes nearly 300,000 distinct CDR3 sequences, under 9% of them detected once, and around 3.1% sits in the top ten. The sample consisted of CD4+ T cells sorted from PBMCs, taken 5 days after the yellow fever booster vaccination. The receptors here all came from a man in his late teens or twenties who received the YFV17D yellow fever vaccine. The CDR3 runs from the conserved cysteine through the conserved F or W. The order of the fields is D gene, CDR3 length, V gene, J gene, CDR3 protein. D genes are given only for firm matches.

.	14	TRBV18	TRBJ1-1	CASSPPHGGTEAFF
TRBD2	17	TRBV7-2	TRBJ2-1	CASSRPLAGVSYNEQFF
.	15	TRBV20-1	TRBJ1-5	CSARTVILSNQPQHF
.	13	TRBV5-1	TRBJ1-1	CASTPGAGTEAFF
TRBD2	16	TRBV7-9	TRBJ2-1	CASSVPSGGRHNEQFF
.	15	TRBV15	TRBJ1-2	CATSRDLDPGYGYTF
.	14	TRBV12-3/TRBV12-4	TRBJ1-2	CASSLNEGSYGYTF
TRBD1	12	TRBV24-1	TRBJ2-5	CATSAPGGAQYF
.	14	TRBV5-1	TRBJ2-3	CASSLDFSTDTQYF
.	16	TRBV7-2	TRBJ1-6	CASSLNQGVYNSPLHF
TRBD1	14	TRBV20-1	TRBJ1-2	CSAKPPGQAYGYTF
.	14	TRBV5-1	TRBJ2-5	CASSLDFREETQYF
.	16	TRBV5-1	TRBJ2-1	CASSLLVGNSYNEQFF
.	12	TRBV6-2/TRBV6-3	TRBJ1-2	CASTPRGLGYTF
TRBD1	14	TRBV7-2	TRBJ2-5	CASSPDRDIGTQYF
TRBD1	15	TRBV9	TRBJ1-5	CASSKDRGLNQPQHF
.	13	TRBV4-2	TRBJ1-5	CASSHEQNQPQHF
.	13	TRBV6-2/TRBV6-3	TRBJ1-1	CASSEQGFTEAFF
TRBD2	16	TRBV18	TRBJ2-1	CASSSGTSGGAGEQFF
.	17	TRBV20-1	TRBJ2-3	CSASPHGGRVSADTQYF
.	13	TRBV12-3/TRBV12-4	TRBJ1-6	CASQRVDGSPLHF
.	10	TRBV5-1	TRBJ1-1	CASKGDGPFF
TRBD2	18	TRBV10-3	TRBJ2-1	CAIRPGLAGGALYNEQFF
.	15	TRBV6-2/TRBV6-3	TRBJ2-7	CASSYFGGPSYEQYF
.	17	TRBV6-1	TRBJ2-4	CASSEALALGAKNIQYF
.	14	TRBV7-8	TRBJ1-6	CASSLSGHNSPLHF
.	14	TRBV6-2/TRBV6-3	TRBJ1-1	CASSYSNSRPEAFF
.	14	TRBV24-1	TRBJ2-3	CATSEKGVADTQYF
.	11	TRBV5-6	TRBJ1-4	CASSIGEKLFF
.	13	TRBV12-3/TRBV12-4	TRBJ1-2	CASSFREGYGYTF
TRBD1	15	TRBV11-2	TRBJ2-1	CASSLGWTGGNEQFF
TRBD2	17	TRBV7-2	TRBJ2-2	CASSPRRRGGRTGELFF
TRBD1	16	TRBV12-3/TRBV12-4	TRBJ2-1	CASSLPGQGFYNEQFF
.	17	TRBV4-2	TRBJ2-3	CASSQNAEGRAWGTQYF
TRBD1	16	TRBV7-8	TRBJ2-5	CASSLAGDRGFGTQYF
.	15	TRBV4-1	TRBJ1-4	CASSPLSGGLEKLFF
.	16	TRBV14	TRBJ2-1	CASSQTLAASYNEQFF
TRBD2	15	TRBV5-1	TRBJ2-1	CASSLGTSGPNEQFF
.	15	TRBV7-2	TRBJ1-2	CASSLTVIRGRGYTF
.	16	TRBV3-1	TRBJ2-2	CASTPSKTADTGELFF
.	16	TRBV5-1	TRBJ1-6	CASSLATGPGDSPLHF
.	15	TRBV6-5	TRBJ1-1	CASSRRSVGNTEAFF
.	15	TRBV7-2	TRBJ1-3	CASSFSGISGNTIYF
TRBD1	13	TRBV2	TRBJ2-1	CASIQDRGNEQFF
TRBD2	16	TRBV5-1	TRBJ2-2	CASSPRGGLNTGELFF